These 31 T cell receptor beta chains were all obtained from the same sample, sequenced in a study of coeliac disease. This table comes from immunoSEQ multiplex PCR, and its TCRdb copy is limited to in-frame clones, with some not included. In the table there are roughly 7,000 clones, roughly 69% of which are singletons. The sample comprised lamina propria lymphocytes from the gut. These TCRs come from a man aged 30 to 39 with celiac disease.

For the CDR3, the DNA is TGTGCCAGCAGTTTCCCGGACAGGGTCGCGCTCGCTCGCCGTCGAGACGAGCAGTACTTC. This codes for CASSFPDRVALARRRDEQYF. The chain uses TRBV28 and TRBJ2-7, with TRBD1 matching over 8 bases. Trimming took 3 bases from V and 5 from J; bases not matched to a gene: 24. The CDR3 covers 20 residues. CDR1 and CDR2 (germline): MDHEN, SYDVKM.

The DNA of the CDR3 is TGTGCCAGCAGTAAATTAAGACAGGGTTCCTACGAGCAGTACTTC. Amino acid sequence: CASSKLRQGSYEQYF. This chain joins TRBV6-1 and TRBJ2-7, with 7 nucleotides matching TRBD1. Germline values: CDR1 MNHNS, CDR2 SASEGT. Trimming took 5 bases from V and 1 from J; bases not matched to a gene: 8. This CDR3 has 15 amino acids.

The J gene is TRBJ2-6, the V gene TRBV15; 11 nucleotides match TRBD1. The CDR3 is 17 amino acids. V lost 3 bases and J lost 5; bases outside the gene matches: 6. Per the germline V gene, CDR1 is LNHNV and CDR2 is YYDKDF (reference sequence). The CDR3 sequence is CATSRRGQGDRANVLTF. The CDR3 DNA is TGTGCCACCAGCAGGAGGGGACAGGGGGACCGGGCCAACGTCCTGACTTTC. The full variable domain, its missing parts supplied by reference TRBV15 and TRBJ2-6, is DAMVIQNPRYQVTQFGKPVTLSCSQTLNHNVMYWYQQKSSQAPKLLFHYYDKDFNNEADTPDNFQSRRPNTSFCFLDIRSPGLGDTAMYLCATSRRGQGDRANVLTFGAGSRLTVL.

The chain joins TRBV28 to TRBJ2-5; unclear D gene. Germline CDR1 MDHEN, CDR2 SYDVKM. With 3 bases removed from V and 0 bases from J, the gap between germline ends came to 8 bases. The CDR3 contains 14 residues. The CDR3 DNA follows: TGTGCCAGCAGTTTGGCGCGGCACCAAGAGACCCAGTACTTC. This translates into CASSLARHQETQYF. Full variable domain (remainder filled in from reference TRBV28 and TRBJ2-5): DVKVTQSSRYLVKRTGEKVFLECVQDMDHENMFWYRQDPGLGLRLIYFSYDVKMKEKGDIPEGYSVSREKKERFSLILESASTNQTSMYLCASSLARHQETQYFGPGTRLLVL.

The chain has TRBV28 and TRBJ2-1; tentatively, D is TRBD1 (5 bases). This CDR3 comprises 16 residues. Looked up from germline, CDR1 is MDHEN and CDR2 is SYDVKM. V was pared by 5 bases and J by 7 bases, with 21 bases between. The CDR3 DNA follows: TGTGCCAGCAGTGGCGGATGGGGCAGAACGACTAATGAGCAGTTCTTC. It codes for CASSGGWGRTTNEQFF.

This clone has just a few counts. The chain joins TRBV7-9 to TRBJ2-7, with D perhaps matching TRBD2 (6 bases). The CDR3 runs to 16 residues. V was shortened by 1 base and J by 9 bases, with 22 bases between the two germline ends. Germline V gene sequence: CDR1 SEHNR, CDR2 FQNEAQ (reference sequence). The CDR3 region has the DNA TGTGCCAGCAGCTTAGGATTGCGGGGCTTCTCTACGGGGCAGTACTTC. It yields the protein CASSLGLRGFSTGQYF.

The chain combines TRBV5-1 with TRBJ2-7; D remains unclear. V was cut by 4 bases and J by 0 bases, with 11 bases left in between. This CDR3 is 14 amino acids long. Looked up from germline, CDR1 is SGHRS and CDR2 is YFSETQ. This CDR3 is CASSMDPSSYEQYF. The CDR3, as DNA: TGCGCCAGCAGCATGGACCCTAGCTCCTACGAGCAGTACTTC.

This sequence joins TRBV7-2 and TRBJ2-2, with D perhaps matching TRBD1 (5 bases). The CDR3 is made up of 13 amino acids. Germline V gene data show CDR1 as SGHTA and CDR2 as FQGNSA. V lost 3 bases, J lost 5 bases, and 7 bases lay in between. The CDR3 DNA is TGTGCCAGCAGCTTTAAGGGGACCGGGGAGCTGTTTTTT. It codes for CASSFKGTGELFF.

The chain links TRBV4-3 to TRBJ2-2; 9 bases map to TRBD2. Germline CDR1 reads LGHNA; CDR2 reads YSLEER. V lost 1 base to trimming and J lost 0 bases; unmatched junction nucleotides: 6. This CDR3 has 18 residues. The DNA of the CDR3 is TGCGCCAGCAGCCAAGCCCTAGCGGGACCGACGAACACCGGGGAGCTGTTTTTT. Protein: CASSQALAGPTNTGELFF.

Of note for this clone: Other DNA sequences in this sample translate to the same CDR3. The rearrangement links TRBV11-1 to TRBJ2-1; 8 bases line up with TRBD2. Germline V gene sequence: CDR1 SGHAT, CDR2 FQDESV (reference sequence). The CDR3 spans 16 residues. V trimming: 1 base; J trimming: 10 bases; junction bases outside the gene matches: 12. CDR3 in DNA: TGTGCCAGCAGCTTAGGAGAACCCTTAGCGGGGCACGAGCAGTTCTTC. Its protein product is CASSLGEPLAGHEQFF.

V gene TRBV19 combines with J gene TRBJ2-3; D may be TRBD2 (5 bases). Germline V CDR1 and CDR2: LNHDA, SQIVND (reference sequence). V was cut by 9 bases and J by 0 bases, with 13 bases left in between. The CDR3 spans 14 residues. CDR3 residues: CASLDTGSTDTQYF. The CDR3 DNA reads as TGTGCCAGCCTCGACACGGGGAGCACAGATACGCAGTATTTT.

This chain uses TRBV28 with TRBJ1-5; no definite D call. The CDR3 spans 13 residues. V shed 7 bases and J shed 5 bases, with 12 bases lying between them. CDR1 and CDR2 from the germline V gene are MDHEN and SYDVKM. The CDR3 region has the DNA TGTGCCAGCACCCTCCCCGGGGATCAGCCCCAGCATTTT. Protein product: CASTLPGDQPQHF. Full variable domain (rest looked up from reference TRBV28 and TRBJ1-5): DVKVTQSSRYLVKRTGEKVFLECVQDMDHENMFWYRQDPGLGLRLIYFSYDVKMKEKGDIPEGYSVSREKKERFSLILESASTNQTSMYLCASTLPGDQPQHFGDGTRLSIL.

This clone counts as large. The chain joins TRBV2 to TRBJ2-3, with 9 bases matching TRBD2. Per germline, CDR1 SNHLY and CDR2 FYNNEI. CDR3 size: 15 residues. Trimming at V came to 7 bases and at J to 9 bases, leaving 14 bases not matched to a gene. This chain's CDR3 is CASTPRGAGGPTQYF. The CDR3 region has the DNA TGTGCCAGCACCCCTAGAGGGGCGGGGGGGCCGACGCAGTATTTT.

This sequence joins TRBV28 and TRBJ1-4; D is ambiguous. The CDR3 is 16 residues long. Germline CDR1 reads MDHEN; CDR2 reads SYDVKM. The V gene lost 5 bases and the J gene lost 11 bases, with 24 bases spanning the gap. The CDR3 DNA follows: TGTGCCAGCAGTAGAGCCTCAGGTTCGATCGCTTTTAAACTGTTTTTT. Amino acid sequence: CASSRASGSIAFKLFF.

The gene calls are TRBV7-3 and TRBJ2-6; D unclear. The CDR3 has 16 amino acids. V lost 4 bases and J 0 bases, leaving 10 bases between the germline ends. Germline V gene sequence: CDR1 SGHTA, CDR2 FQGTGA. CDR3 amino acids: CASSSGGLSGANVLTF. The CDR3, as DNA: TGTGCCAGCAGCTCCGGCGGTCTCTCTGGGGCCAACGTCCTGACTTTC.

This chain connects TRBV19 to TRBJ1-2; 8 bases fit TRBD1. J lost 6 bases, V lost 6 bases, and 12 bases had no gene match. Germline lookup yields CDR1 LNHDA and CDR2 SQIVND (reference sequence). The CDR3 covers 15 residues. The CDR3 bases are TGTGCCAGTAGCCTCGGGCAGGGGGCCTCCGATGGCTACACCTTC. This translates into CASSLGQGASDGYTF.

The rearrangement joins TRBV6-1 to TRBJ1-4; 7 nucleotides align to TRBD1. The CDR3 spans 14 residues. Trimming cost V 6 bases and J 7 bases; bases outside gene matches: 8. Germline CDR1 MNHNS, CDR2 SASEGT. The CDR3 protein is CASRLGQLSEKLFF. CDR3 coding DNA: TGTGCCAGCAGGCTGGGACAGCTTAGTGAAAAACTGTTTTTT.

This sequence joins TRBV30 and TRBJ1-3; 7 bases are a match to TRBD1. V dropped 2 bases and J dropped 3; count of bases not matched to a gene: 10. This CDR3 is 16 amino acids long. Germline CDR1 is GTSNPN and CDR2 is SVGIG (reference sequence). The CDR3 DNA sequence: TGTGCCTGGAGTATCGACAGGGACTTCAGTGGAAACACCATATATTTT. Translation gives CAWSIDRDFSGNTIYF. The full variable domain, with the rest looked up from reference TRBV30 and TRBJ1-3, is SQTIHQWPATLVQPVGSPLSLECTVEGTSNPNLYWYRQAAGRGLQLLFYSVGIGQISSEVPQNLSASRPQDRQFILSSKKLLLSDSGFYLCAWSIDRDFSGNTIYFGEGSWLTVV.

The chain's CDR3 is CASRQADEKLFF. CDR3 in DNA: TGTGCCAGTCGACAGGCTGATGAAAAACTGTTTTTT. The chain is built from TRBV2 and TRBJ1-4; TRBD1 is a possible D gene (6 bases). The CDR3 is made up of 12 amino acids. CDR1 SNHLY and CDR2 FYNNEI come from the germline V gene. V shed 9 bases and J shed 6 bases, with 11 bases lying between them.

The rearrangement joins TRBV27 to TRBJ2-1, with D perhaps TRBD1 (5 bases). Germline V gene sequence: CDR1 MNHEY, CDR2 SMNVEV (reference sequence). The CDR3 sequence is 15 residues long. Trimming removed 2 bases from V and 2 bases from J, with 10 bases in between. CDR3 sequence reads: CASSLRGNTYNEQFF. The CDR3 DNA follows: TGTGCCAGCAGTTTAAGGGGAAACACCTACAATGAGCAGTTCTTC.

The chain carries TRBV6-1 and TRBJ2-7; no definite D call. V was cut by 7 bases and J by 6 bases, with 22 bases left in between. The V gene's germline CDR1 is MNHNS and CDR2 SASEGT. This CDR3 region has 15 residues. The CDR3 loop is CASTPETTNPREQYF. The CDR3, as DNA: TGTGCCAGCACTCCCGAAACTACGAACCCACGCGAGCAGTACTTC.

The chain carries TRBV19 and TRBJ1-5; possibly TRBD1 for D (5 bases). CDR1 LNHDA and CDR2 SQIVND come from the germline V gene (reference sequence). Trimming stripped 1 base from V and 2 bases from J, with 12 bases between. The CDR3 extends over 16 amino acids. The CDR3 DNA is TGTGCCAGTAGTATAGGCAGGGCTGAGGGCAATCAGCCCCAGCATTTT. It translates to CASSIGRAEGNQPQHF.

Worth noting for this clone: Germline is not matched at one junction end, which may reflect a read error. The genes are TRBV7-7 and TRBJ2-5; 8 bases align to TRBD2. This CDR3 has 15 amino acids. The germline V gene has CDR1 SSHAT and CDR2 FNYEAQ (reference sequence). CDR3 nucleotide sequence: TGTGCTAGCAGCCCAGCGGGAGTGATCCCAGAGACCCAGTACTTC. This encodes CASSPAGVIPETQYF. Full variable domain (missing parts from reference TRBV7-7 and TRBJ2-5): GAGVSQSPRYKVTKRGQDVTLRCDPISSHATLYWYQQALGQGPEFLTYFNYEAQPDKSGLPSDRFSAERPEGSISTLTIQRTEQRDSAMYRCASSPAGVIPETQYFGPGTRLLVL.

This clone came up once. The gene calls are TRBV5-1 and TRBJ2-1; D may be TRBD1 (5 bases). Germline lookup yields CDR1 SGHRS and CDR2 YFSETQ. V was clipped by 2 bases and J by 6 bases, with 15 bases between them. CDR3 length: 15 residues. The CDR3 spells CASSLQRGQGNEQFF. CDR3 nucleotides: TGCGCCAGCAGCTTACAGCGCGGTCAGGGCAATGAGCAGTTCTTC.

V gene TRBV7-3 combines with J gene TRBJ2-3; D is perhaps TRBD2 (5 bases). V dropped 4 bases and J dropped 2 bases, with 13 bases sitting between them. Germline V gene sequence: CDR1 SGHTA, CDR2 FQGTGA. The CDR3 covers 15 residues. The CDR3, as DNA: TGTGCCAGCAGCTCCACCGGACGGGACACAGATACGCAGTATTTT. The encoded protein is CASSSTGRDTDTQYF.

V is TRBV15 and J is TRBJ2-7, with TRBD2 identical over 7 bases. This CDR3 has 17 amino acids. The germline CDR1 and CDR2 sequences are LNHNV and YYDKDF (reference sequence). Losses at the gene ends were 5 bases for V and 0 bases for J; bases not matched to a gene: 13. The CDR3 nucleotides are TGTGCCACCAGCGCTTCTTACCCGCGGGAGAGCTCCTACGAGCAGTACTTC. It is translated as CATSASYPRESSYEQYF.

V and J are TRBV6-6 and TRBJ1-1; D unclear. V lost 0 bases and J lost 0, with 11 bases in between. The germline gives CDR1 MNHNY, CDR2 SVGAGI (reference sequence). The CDR3 covers 16 residues. The DNA for the CDR3 is TGTGCCAGCAGTTACTCGAAAGAGAGGCTGAACACTGAAGCTTTCTTT. Protein: CASSYSKERLNTEAFF.

The J gene is TRBJ1-2, the V gene TRBV21-1. TRBV21-1 is noted as a pseudogene. The CDR3 totals 15 residues. The CDR3 sequence is CASSIPPGQEGGYTF. In nucleotides, the CDR3 is TGTGCCAGCAGCATACCCCCAGGCCAGGAGGGAGGCTACACCTTC.

V is TRBV13 and J is TRBJ1-4, with 7 bases identical to TRBD1. Germline CDR1 reads PRHDT; CDR2 reads FYEKMQ (reference sequence). The V segment lost 9 bases and the J segment 5 bases; nucleotides outside the gene matches: 9. The CDR3 is made up of 14 amino acids. The CDR3 spells CASQQGTANEKLFF. The CDR3 DNA reads as TGTGCCAGTCAGCAAGGGACAGCGAATGAAAAACTGTTTTTT.

The rearrangement uses TRBV6-5 and TRBJ2-5, with 12 bases fitting TRBD2. Trimming removed 8 bases from V and 4 bases from J; junction bases left unmatched: 2. The CDR3 runs 13 residues. From germline, CDR1 is MNHEY and CDR2 SVGAGI. The CDR3 reads CASRLAGVETQYF. The CDR3 bases are TGTGCCAGCCGACTAGCGGGGGTAGAGACCCAGTACTTC.

The chain employs TRBV18 and TRBJ1-3, with no clear D. The CDR3 spans 12 residues. Between the trimmed V and J ends, which lost 3 bases and 2 bases, there was a span of 2 bases. From germline, CDR1 is KGHSH and CDR2 LQKENI. CDR3 nucleotides: TGTGCCAGCTCACCCGCTGGAAACACCATATATTTT. This codes for CASSPAGNTIYF.